Below are 5 T cell receptor beta chains sequenced from a single sample in a study of blood T cell repertoires in COVID-19. Profiling relied on immunoSEQ multiplex PCR, and the TCRdb table lists in-frame clones only, not all of them. The repertoire holds under 400,000 clones, with roughly 89% as singletons. Sequencing used peripheral blood. Every receptor here comes from a woman aged 55-70 years with COVID-19, enrolled during active disease.

V is TRBV6-5 and J is TRBJ1-1; no clear D. The CDR3 is made up of 14 amino acids. The V gene's germline CDR1 is MNHEY and CDR2 SVGAGI. V gave up 4 bases and J gave up 4 bases, with 13 bases separating them. CDR3 nucleotide sequence: TGTGCCAGCAGTTTCACGGGTTCGGTCACTGAAGCTTTCTTT. Translated, it gives CASSFTGSVTEAFF.

This chain uses TRBV28 with TRBJ1-5; D is ambiguous. V dropped 2 bases and J dropped 4 bases, with 6 bases sitting between them. Germline V gives CDR1 MDHEN, CDR2 SYDVKM. The CDR3 has 13 amino acids. The CDR3 is CASSLDGNQPQHF. The CDR3 region has the DNA TGTGCCAGCAGTTTAGACGGGAATCAGCCCCAGCATTTT.

The V gene is TRBV6-1, the J gene TRBJ1-3; TRBD1 matches 12 bases. Germline-derived CDR1 and CDR2 are MNHNS and SASEGT. Trimming took 4 bases from V and 2 from J; bases not matched to a gene: 3. This CDR3 spans 16 amino acids. The CDR3 DNA sequence: TGTGCCAGCAGTGGCGGGACAGGGGGCGCTGGAAACACCATATATTTT. It specifies CASSGGTGGAGNTIYF.

V usage is TRBV27 and J usage is TRBJ1-5; TRBD1 might be the D (6 bases). V lost 5 bases and J 3 bases, leaving 14 bases between the germline ends. The V gene's germline CDR1 is MNHEY and CDR2 SMNVEV (reference sequence). The CDR3 length is 15 residues. The CDR3 protein is CASSGKTGVNQPQHF. In DNA form, the CDR3 reads TGTGCCAGCAGTGGGAAGACAGGAGTCAATCAGCCCCAGCATTTT.

The V and J genes are TRBV18 and TRBJ2-7; maybe TRBD1 (5 bases). Trimming left V 0 bases short and J 7 bases short, with 10 bases between. CDR1 is KGHSH, CDR2 LQKENI, per germline. The CDR3 consists of 13 residues. The CDR3 DNA reads as TGTGCCAGCTCACCACCTTGGGGCAATGAGCAGTACTTC. It encodes CASSPPWGNEQYF.